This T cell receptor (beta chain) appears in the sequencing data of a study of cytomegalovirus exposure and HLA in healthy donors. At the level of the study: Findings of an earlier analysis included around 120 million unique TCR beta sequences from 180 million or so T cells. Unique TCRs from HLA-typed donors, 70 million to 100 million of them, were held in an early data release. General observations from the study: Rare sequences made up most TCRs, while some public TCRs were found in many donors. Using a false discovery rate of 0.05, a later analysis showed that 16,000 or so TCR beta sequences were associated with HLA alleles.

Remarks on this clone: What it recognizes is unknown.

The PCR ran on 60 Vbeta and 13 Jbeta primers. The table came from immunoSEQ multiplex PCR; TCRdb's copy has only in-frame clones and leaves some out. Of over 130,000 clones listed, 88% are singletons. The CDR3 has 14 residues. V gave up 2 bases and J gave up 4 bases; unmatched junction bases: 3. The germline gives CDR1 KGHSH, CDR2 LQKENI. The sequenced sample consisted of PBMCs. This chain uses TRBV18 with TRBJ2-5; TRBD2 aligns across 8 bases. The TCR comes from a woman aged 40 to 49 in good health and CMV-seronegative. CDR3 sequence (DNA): TGTGCCAGCTCACCAGTACTAGCGGCAGAGACCCAGTACTTC. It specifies CASSPVLAAETQYF.